Presented here are 8 T cell receptor beta chains from one specimen sequenced in a study of cytomegalovirus exposure and HLA in healthy donors (dated by TCRdb to about 2017). Library construction relied on the immunoSEQ multiplex PCR assay. Imported from immuneACCESS, the table was reduced by TCRdb to in-frame sequences with V and J called. These copies leave out some clones; in studies compared against another copy, an unresolved V gene accounts for under half, and the cause of the remainder is not known. Here the sample has 250,000 to 300,000 clones; approximately 86% occur a single time. The ten largest make up 1% of the sample. The specimen was PBMCs. The receptor set was obtained from a woman in her late teens or twenties in good health and CMV-seronegative.

V usage is TRBV30 and J usage is TRBJ2-1; TRBD2 matches at 11 bases. This CDR3 is 15 amino acids long. Germline CDR1 and CDR2: GTSNPN and SVGIG (reference sequence). The V and J ends lost 5 bases and 2 bases, in that order; junction bases with no gene match: 5. Here the CDR3 DNA reads TGTGCCTGGGGATATAGCGGGGGGGCCTACAATGAGCAGTTCTTC. This sequence encodes CAWGYSGGAYNEQFF.

The chain couples TRBV5-1 to TRBJ2-2; 9 nucleotides agree with TRBD2. Trimming removed 3 bases from V and 0 bases from J; junction bases left unmatched: 12. This CDR3 spans 19 amino acids. Per germline, CDR1 SGHRS and CDR2 YFSETQ. The CDR3 DNA reads as TGCGCCAGCAGCTCCGTTTGGAATAGCGGGAGAGCGAACACCGGGGAGCTGTTTTTT. This encodes CASSSVWNSGRANTGELFF.

This rearrangement joins TRBV19 to TRBJ1-2; the D is unclear. The CDR3 is 13 amino acids. Deletions cut 6 bases from V and 7 bases from J, with 15 bases between. Per germline, CDR1 LNHDA and CDR2 SQIVND (reference sequence). This CDR3 reads CASRPLGEGGYTF. The CDR3 DNA is TGTGCCAGTAGACCCCTCGGGGAGGGTGGCTACACCTTC.

This rearrangement joins TRBV4-3 to TRBJ1-2; 9 nucleotides match TRBD1. The V gene's germline CDR1 is LGHNA and CDR2 YSLEER. The V gene end was trimmed by 4 bases and the J gene end by 5 bases; junction bases not matched to a gene: 5. This CDR3 spans 14 amino acids. The CDR3 DNA sequence: TGCGCCAGCAGCCCGACCGGGACAGGGTATGGCTACACCTTC. Protein: CASSPTGTGYGYTF.

A few counts support this clone. The CDR3 coding sequence is TGTGCCAGCTCACCCGGGGGACTGGTTAATGAAAAACTGTTTTTT. Its protein product is CASSPGGLVNEKLFF. The gene calls are TRBV18 and TRBJ1-4, with TRBD1 as a possible D gene (5 bases). CDR1 is KGHSH, CDR2 LQKENI, per germline. The germline V and J ends were trimmed by 3 bases and 4 bases, with 12 bases remaining between them. This CDR3 region has 15 residues. Drawing the rest from reference TRBV18 and TRBJ1-4, the complete variable domain is NAGVMQNPRHLVRRRGQEARLRCSPMKGHSHVYWYRQLPEEGLKFMVYLQKENIIDESGMPKERFSAEFPKEGPSILRIQQVVRGDSAAYFCASSPGGLVNEKLFFGSGTQLSVL.

For this clone: Other DNA sequences in the same sample also yield this CDR3. The chain joins TRBV27 to TRBJ2-1; 14 bases agree with TRBD2. With V trimmed by 4 bases and J by 9 bases, 5 bases remained unmatched. Germline V gene data show CDR1 as MNHEY and CDR2 as SMNVEV (reference sequence). The CDR3 has 15 residues. CDR3 DNA: TGTGCCAGCAGTTCTGGGACTAGCGGGAGAGGTGAGCAGTTCTTC. Translating it yields CASSSGTSGRGEQFF.

V is TRBV27 and J is TRBJ2-3; no definite D call. CDR3 length: 15 residues. Trimming cost V 3 bases and J 1 base, with 11 bases left between them. Germline V gene data show CDR1 as MNHEY and CDR2 as SMNVEV (reference sequence). CDR3 sequence reads: CASSFDEAGTDTQYF. Here the CDR3 DNA reads TGTGCCAGCAGTTTTGACGAGGCCGGCACAGATACGCAGTATTTT.

The gene calls are TRBV27 and TRBJ2-5, with 7 bases aligning to TRBD1. Germline CDR1 reads MNHEY; CDR2 reads SMNVEV (reference sequence). CDR3 length: 12 amino acids. The junction had 2 bases not matched to a gene; V was cut back by 5 bases and J by 5 bases. Here the CDR3 reads CASSPRGETQYF. In DNA, the CDR3 is TGTGCCAGCAGTCCCAGGGGGGAGACCCAGTACTTC.